This T cell receptor (beta chain) emerged from a study of T-cell reconstitution after alpha-beta-depleted transplantation in children. This clonotype occurred many times. Unique molecular identifiers were used in preparing the TCRbeta library. TCRdb analysed the PCR reads with MiXCR anew, one entry per CDR3 protein. The sample includes 120,000 to 150,000 distinct CDR3 sequences, 8% to 10% of them seen just once. V dropped 3 bases and J dropped 5; count of bases not matched to a gene: 4. The CDR3 sequence is 13 residues long. Germline V gene sequence: CDR1 DFQATT, CDR2 SNEGSKA (reference sequence). Source: PBMCs, mostly from graft donor cells, taken 180 days after TCRalphabeta/CD19-depleted stem cell transplant. The chain uses TRBV20-1 and TRBJ2-5; 9 nucleotides agree with TRBD2. This TCR was sampled from a female patient between 2 and 10 years old who had a stem cell transplant for congenital amegakaryocytic thrombocytopenia, so the T cells may come from the graft donor. The CDR3: CSASSGSGETQYF. Written as DNA, the CDR3 is TGCAGTGCTAGTAGCGGGAGCGGTGAGACCCAGTACTTC.